The 7 T cell receptor beta chains reported below all come from one sample, sequenced in a study of cytomegalovirus exposure and HLA in healthy donors. The study ran its PCR with 60 Vbeta and 13 Jbeta primers. Profiling relied on immunoSEQ multiplex PCR, and the TCRdb table lists in-frame clones only, not all of them. The data hold approximately 100,000 clones, with more than 60% observed a single time. Sequenced input: PBMCs. These receptor sequences come from a man between 18 and 35 years old in good health and CMV-seropositive.

The chain carries TRBV2 and TRBJ2-7, with D maybe TRBD1 (6 bases). The CDR3 extends over 14 amino acids. Deletions cut 5 bases from V and 3 bases from J, with 14 bases between. From germline, CDR1 is SNHLY and CDR2 FYNNEI. CDR3 DNA sequence: TGTGCCAGCAGTCCCCGACAGGTGAGCTACGAGCAGTACTTC. This encodes CASSPRQVSYEQYF.

This rearrangement joins TRBV30 to TRBJ1-2, with D unclear. This CDR3 spans 12 amino acids. From germline, CDR1 is GTSNPN and CDR2 SVGIG (reference sequence). V was clipped by 5 bases and J by 7 bases, with 14 bases between them. CDR3 residues: CAWAGPSGGYTF. For the CDR3, the DNA is TGTGCCTGGGCAGGCCCATCAGGTGGCTACACCTTC.

This chain connects TRBV21-1 to TRBJ1-1; the table's D call, TRBD1, was not checked against the DNA. TRBV21-1 is a pseudogene locus. This CDR3 has 12 residues. The CDR3 region has the DNA TGTGCCAGCAGCAAAGAGGGGACTGAAGCTTTCTTT. Its protein is CASSKEGTEAFF.

The chain couples TRBV25-1 to TRBJ2-5, with 10 bases matching TRBD1. Germline CDR1 and CDR2: MGHDK and SYGVNS. J was trimmed by 1 base and V by 2 bases; bases with no gene match: 7. The CDR3 consists of 17 residues. CDR3 region: CASSERDRGVFQETQYF. In nucleotides, the CDR3 is TGTGCCAGCAGTGAAAGGGACAGGGGAGTGTTCCAAGAGACCCAGTACTTC.

The chain couples TRBV11-1 to TRBJ1-3; the D is unclear. This CDR3 has 12 amino acids. Germline V gives CDR1 SGHAT, CDR2 FQDESV (reference sequence). Trimming removed 5 bases at V and 3 bases at J, with 5 bases between. CDR3 bases: TGTGCCAGCAGCCCGTATGGAAACACCATATATTTT. The encoded protein is CASSPYGNTIYF.

Here the CDR3 DNA reads TGTGCCACCAGCAGAGGAGGGGGAGGGGAAAAACTGTTTTTT. Amino acids: CATSRGGGGEKLFF. V usage is TRBV15 and J usage is TRBJ1-4; D perhaps matches TRBD1 (6 bases). The V end was cut by 1 base, the J end by 8 bases, with 11 bases between. Germline values: CDR1 LNHNV, CDR2 YYDKDF (reference sequence). The length of the CDR3 is 14 residues.

The rearrangement links TRBV9 to TRBJ1-2; 8 positions match TRBD1. The germline CDR1 and CDR2 sequences are SGDLS and YYNGEE. V was pared by 3 bases and J by 4 bases, with 8 bases of the junction left unmatched. The CDR3 runs 15 residues. The CDR3 protein is CASSAGQGYGYGYTF. As DNA, the CDR3 is TGTGCCAGCAGCGCAGGACAGGGCTACGGCTATGGCTACACCTTC.